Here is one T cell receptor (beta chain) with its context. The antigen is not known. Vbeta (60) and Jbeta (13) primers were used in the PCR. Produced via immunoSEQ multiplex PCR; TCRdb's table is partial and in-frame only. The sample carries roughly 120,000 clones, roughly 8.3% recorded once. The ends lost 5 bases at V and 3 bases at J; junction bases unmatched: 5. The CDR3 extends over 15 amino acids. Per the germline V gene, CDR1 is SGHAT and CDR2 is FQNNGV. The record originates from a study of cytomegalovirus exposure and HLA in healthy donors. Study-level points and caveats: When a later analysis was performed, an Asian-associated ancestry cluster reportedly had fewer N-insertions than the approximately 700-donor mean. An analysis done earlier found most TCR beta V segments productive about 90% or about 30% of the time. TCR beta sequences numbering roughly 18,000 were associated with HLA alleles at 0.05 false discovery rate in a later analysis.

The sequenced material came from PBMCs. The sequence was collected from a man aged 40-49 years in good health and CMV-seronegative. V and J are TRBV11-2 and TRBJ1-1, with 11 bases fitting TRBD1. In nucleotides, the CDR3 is TGTGCCAGCAGCCGGACAGGGGGCTGGTACACTGAAGCTTTCTTT. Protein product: CASSRTGGWYTEAFF.